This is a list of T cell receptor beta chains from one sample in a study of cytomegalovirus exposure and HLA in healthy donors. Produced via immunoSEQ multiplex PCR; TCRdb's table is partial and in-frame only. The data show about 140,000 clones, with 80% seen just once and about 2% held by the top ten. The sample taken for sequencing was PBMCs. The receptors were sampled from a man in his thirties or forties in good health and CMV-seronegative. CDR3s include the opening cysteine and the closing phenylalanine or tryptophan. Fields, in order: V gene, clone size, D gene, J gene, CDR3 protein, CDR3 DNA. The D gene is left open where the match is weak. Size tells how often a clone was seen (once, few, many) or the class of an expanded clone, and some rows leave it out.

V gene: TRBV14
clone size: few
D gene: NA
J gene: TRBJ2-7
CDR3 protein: CASSQDLWTNYEQYF
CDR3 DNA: TGTGCCAGCAGCCAAGATCTGTGGACTAACTACGAGCAGTACTTC

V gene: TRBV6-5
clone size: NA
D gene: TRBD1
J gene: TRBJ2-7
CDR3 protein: CASSRTGTGYEQYF
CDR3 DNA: TGTGCCAGCAGTCGGACAGGTACAGGCTACGAGCAGTACTTC

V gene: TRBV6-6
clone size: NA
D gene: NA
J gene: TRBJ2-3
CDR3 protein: CATERGKDTQYF
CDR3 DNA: TGTGCCACCGAAAGGGGGAAAGATACGCAGTATTTT

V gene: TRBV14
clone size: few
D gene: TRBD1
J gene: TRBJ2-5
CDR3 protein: CASSHMYSNRGRIQETQYF
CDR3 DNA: TGTGCCAGCAGCCATATGTATTCGAACAGGGGCCGCATTCAAGAGACCCAGTACTTC

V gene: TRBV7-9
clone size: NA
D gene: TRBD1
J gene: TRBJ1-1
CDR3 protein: CASSPEVGQGNTEAFF
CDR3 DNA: TGTGCCAGCAGCCCAGAAGTCGGACAGGGAAACACTGAAGCTTTCTTT

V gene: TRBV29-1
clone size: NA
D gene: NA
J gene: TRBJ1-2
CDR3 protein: CSCQLYGLDYGYTF
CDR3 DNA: TGCAGCTGCCAGTTGTACGGGTTGGACTATGGCTACACCTTC

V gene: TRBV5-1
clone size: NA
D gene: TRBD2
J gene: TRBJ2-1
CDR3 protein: CASSLVLAGSEQFF
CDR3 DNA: TGCGCCAGCAGCTTGGTCCTAGCGGGAAGTGAGCAGTTCTTC

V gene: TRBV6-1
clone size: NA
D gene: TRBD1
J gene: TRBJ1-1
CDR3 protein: CASSGTGGTEAFF
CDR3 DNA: TGTGCCAGCAGTGGGACAGGGGGCACTGAAGCTTTCTTT

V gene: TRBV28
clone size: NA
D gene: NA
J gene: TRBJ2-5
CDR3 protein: CASSLHSKETQYF
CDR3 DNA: TGTGCCAGCAGTTTACACAGCAAAGAGACCCAGTACTTC

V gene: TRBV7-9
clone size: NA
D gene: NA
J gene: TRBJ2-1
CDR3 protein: CASSTGLSGIDEQFF
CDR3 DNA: TGTGCCAGCAGCACCGGACTATCGGGAATCGATGAGCAGTTCTTC

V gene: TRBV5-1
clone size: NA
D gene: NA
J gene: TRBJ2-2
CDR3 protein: CASSSLLGGNTGELFF
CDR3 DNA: TGCGCCAGCAGCTCCCTTCTTGGCGGGAACACCGGGGAGCTGTTTTTT

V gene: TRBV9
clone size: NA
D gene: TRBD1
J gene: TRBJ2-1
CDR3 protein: CASSARTGGNEQFF
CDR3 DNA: TGTGCCAGCAGCGCCCGGACAGGGGGCAATGAGCAGTTCTTC

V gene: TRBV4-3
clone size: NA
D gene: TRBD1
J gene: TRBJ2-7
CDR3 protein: CASSHTGTGRYEQYF
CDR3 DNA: TGCGCCAGCAGCCATACCGGGACAGGGAGGTACGAGCAGTACTTC

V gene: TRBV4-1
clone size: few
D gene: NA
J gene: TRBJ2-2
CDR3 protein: CASSQGGGGELFF
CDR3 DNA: TGCGCCAGCAGCCAAGGAGGGGGCGGGGAGCTGTTTTTT

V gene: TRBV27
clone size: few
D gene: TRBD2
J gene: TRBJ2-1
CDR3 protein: CASRGLYSYNEQFF
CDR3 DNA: TGTGCCAGCAGGGGACTATATTCCTACAATGAGCAGTTCTTC

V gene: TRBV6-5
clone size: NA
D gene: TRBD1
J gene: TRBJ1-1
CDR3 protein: CASSEPMDRIRAFF
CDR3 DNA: TGTGCCAGCAGTGAGCCAATGGACAGGATTAGAGCTTTCTTT

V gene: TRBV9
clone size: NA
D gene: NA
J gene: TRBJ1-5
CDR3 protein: CASSLTGNQPQHF
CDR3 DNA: TGTGCCAGCAGTCTTACAGGGAACCAGCCCCAGCATTTT

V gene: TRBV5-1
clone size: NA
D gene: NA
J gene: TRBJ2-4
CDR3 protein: CASSLTVLAKNIQYF
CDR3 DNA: TGCGCCAGCAGCTTGACAGTCCTAGCCAAAAACATTCAGTACTTC

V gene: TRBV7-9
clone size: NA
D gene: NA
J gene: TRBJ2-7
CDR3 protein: CASSLAGRYEQYF
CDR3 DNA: TGTGCCAGCAGCTTAGCGGGCCGCTACGAGCAGTACTTC

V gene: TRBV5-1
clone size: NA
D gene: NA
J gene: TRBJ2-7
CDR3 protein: CASSLASVYEQYF
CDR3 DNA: TGCGCCAGCAGCTTGGCCTCCGTCTACGAGCAGTACTTC

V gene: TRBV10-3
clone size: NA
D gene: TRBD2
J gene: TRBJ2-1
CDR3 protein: CAISPLAGGHNEQFF
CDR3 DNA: TGTGCCATCAGCCCTCTAGCGGGAGGTCACAATGAGCAGTTCTTC

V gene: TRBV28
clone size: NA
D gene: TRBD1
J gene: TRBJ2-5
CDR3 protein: CASSPTGNYETQYF
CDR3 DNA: TGTGCCAGCAGCCCGACAGGGAACTATGAGACCCAGTACTTC

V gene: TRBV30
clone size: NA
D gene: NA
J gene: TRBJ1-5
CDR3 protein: CAWSVASRGQPQHF
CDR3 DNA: TGTGCCTGGAGTGTAGCCTCTAGGGGACAGCCCCAGCATTTT

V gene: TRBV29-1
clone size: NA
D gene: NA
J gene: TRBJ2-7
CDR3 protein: CSVEDGFGQYF
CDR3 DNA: TGCAGCGTTGAAGATGGCTTTGGGCAGTACTTC

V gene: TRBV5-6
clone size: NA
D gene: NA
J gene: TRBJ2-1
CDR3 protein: CASSFLQGNYNEQFF
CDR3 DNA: TGTGCCAGCAGCTTCCTACAGGGTAACTACAATGAGCAGTTCTTC

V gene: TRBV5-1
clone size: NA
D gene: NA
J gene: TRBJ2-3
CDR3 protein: CASSLSFTGADTQYF
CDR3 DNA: TGCGCCAGCAGCTTATCGTTTACCGGGGCAGATACGCAGTATTTT

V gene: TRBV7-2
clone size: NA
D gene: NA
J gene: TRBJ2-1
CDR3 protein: CASSFANGAYEQFF
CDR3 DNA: TGTGCCAGCAGCTTCGCGAATGGGGCCTACGAGCAGTTCTTC

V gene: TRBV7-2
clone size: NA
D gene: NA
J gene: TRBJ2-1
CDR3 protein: CASSLVLNNEQFF
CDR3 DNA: TGTGCCAGCAGCTTAGTACTTAACAATGAGCAGTTCTTC

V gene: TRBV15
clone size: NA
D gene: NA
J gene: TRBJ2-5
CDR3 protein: CATSRDWTEQETQYF
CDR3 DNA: TGTGCCACCAGCAGAGATTGGACAGAGCAAGAGACCCAGTACTTC

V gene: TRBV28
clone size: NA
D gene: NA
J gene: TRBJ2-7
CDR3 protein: CASSILGYEQYF
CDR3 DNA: TGTGCCAGCAGTATACTAGGCTACGAGCAGTACTTC

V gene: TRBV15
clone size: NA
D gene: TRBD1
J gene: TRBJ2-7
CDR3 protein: CATSRSGTGSYEQYF
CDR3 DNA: TGTGCCACCAGCAGATCCGGGACAGGCTCCTACGAGCAGTACTTC

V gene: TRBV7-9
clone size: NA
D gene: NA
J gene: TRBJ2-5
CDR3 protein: CSSSNPGLYPRGKETQYF
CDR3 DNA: TGTTCCAGCAGCAACCCGGGACTGTACCCACGAGGAAAAGAGACCCAGTACTTC

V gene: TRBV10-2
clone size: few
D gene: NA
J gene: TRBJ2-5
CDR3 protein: CASSETRGWDQYF
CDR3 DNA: TGCGCCAGCAGTGAAACGAGGGGGTGGGACCAGTACTTC

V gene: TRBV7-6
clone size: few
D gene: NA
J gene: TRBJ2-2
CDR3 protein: CASSFTSYTGELFF
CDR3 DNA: TGTGCCAGCAGCTTCACTTCCTACACCGGGGAGCTGTTTTTT

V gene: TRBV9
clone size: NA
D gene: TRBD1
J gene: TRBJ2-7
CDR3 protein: CASSVVPGGAEQYF
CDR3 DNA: TGTGCCAGCAGCGTAGTTCCAGGGGGAGCCGAGCAGTACTTC

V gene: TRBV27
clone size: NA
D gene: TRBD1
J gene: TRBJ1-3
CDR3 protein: CASSFRHTGGMDTIYF
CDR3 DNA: TGTGCCAGCAGTTTCAGACACACAGGGGGCATGGACACCATATATTTT

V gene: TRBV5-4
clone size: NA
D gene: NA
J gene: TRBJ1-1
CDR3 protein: CASSFLGGATEAFF
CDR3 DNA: TGTGCCAGCAGCTTCCTGGGTGGGGCCACTGAAGCTTTCTTT

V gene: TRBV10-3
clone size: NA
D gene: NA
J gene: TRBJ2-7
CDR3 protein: CAISATQGYEQYF
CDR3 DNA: TGTGCCATCAGCGCGACACAGGGCTACGAGCAGTACTTC

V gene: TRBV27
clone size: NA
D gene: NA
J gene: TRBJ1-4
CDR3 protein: CASSLLPPEKLFF
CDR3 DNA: TGTGCCAGCAGTTTACTTCCCCCTGAAAAACTGTTTTTT

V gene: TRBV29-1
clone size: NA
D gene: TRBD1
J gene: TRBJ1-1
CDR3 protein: CSVADRANTEAFF
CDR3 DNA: TGCAGCGTTGCTGACAGGGCGAACACTGAAGCTTTCTTT

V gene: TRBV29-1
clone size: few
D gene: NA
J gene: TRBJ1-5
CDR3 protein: CSVDPGLGQPQHF
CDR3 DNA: TGCAGCGTTGATCCGGGTCTTGGTCAGCCCCAGCATTTT

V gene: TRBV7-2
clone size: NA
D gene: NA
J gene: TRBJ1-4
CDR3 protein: CASSRGETEKLFF
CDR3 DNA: TGTGCCAGCAGTCGGGGGGAGACTGAAAAACTGTTTTTT

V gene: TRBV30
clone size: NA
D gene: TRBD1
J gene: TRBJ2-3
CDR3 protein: CAWSGGQGVPDTQYF
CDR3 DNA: TGTGCCTGGAGTGGGGGACAGGGGGTCCCAGATACGCAGTATTTT

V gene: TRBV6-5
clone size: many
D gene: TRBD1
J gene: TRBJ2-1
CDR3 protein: CASIPGTGSYNEQFF
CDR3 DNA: TGTGCCAGCATCCCCGGGACAGGGTCCTACAATGAGCAGTTCTTC

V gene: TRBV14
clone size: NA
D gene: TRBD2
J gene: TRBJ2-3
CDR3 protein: CASSLPGTSGSHTQYF
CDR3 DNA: TGTGCCAGCAGCCTACCCGGGACTAGCGGGAGCCATACGCAGTATTTT

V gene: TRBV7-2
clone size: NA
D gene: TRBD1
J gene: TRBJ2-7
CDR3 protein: CASSLAQGQRYEQYF
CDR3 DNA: TGTGCCAGCAGCTTAGCGCAGGGACAGAGATACGAGCAGTACTTC

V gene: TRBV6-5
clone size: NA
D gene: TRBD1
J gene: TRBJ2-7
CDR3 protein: CASSYSDRESYEQYF
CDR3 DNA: TGTGCCAGCAGTTACTCCGACAGGGAGTCCTACGAGCAGTACTTC

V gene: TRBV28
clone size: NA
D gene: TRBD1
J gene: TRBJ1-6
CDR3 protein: CASSLGSAGGTYNSPLHF
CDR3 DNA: TGTGCCAGCAGTTTAGGTTCGGCAGGGGGAACCTATAATTCACCCCTCCACTTT

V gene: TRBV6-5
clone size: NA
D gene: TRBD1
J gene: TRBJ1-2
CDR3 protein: CASRKGTGGGDGYTF
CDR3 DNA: TGTGCCAGCAGAAAAGGGACAGGGGGAGGGGATGGCTACACCTTC